This T cell receptor (beta chain) was identified during a study of cytomegalovirus exposure and HLA in healthy donors. Points from the study as a whole: Within an earlier analysis, most TCR beta V segments proved productive either about 90% or about 30% of the time. Based on reports, TCR beta sequences accurately predicted HLA-A and HLA-B alleles for most subjects.

The PCR ran on 60 Vbeta and 13 Jbeta primers. Assay used: immunoSEQ multiplex PCR; TCRdb lists only in-frame clones, some missing. The sample comprises 150,000 to 200,000 clones, 79% of which are singletons, and about 2.2% rests with the top ten. Turning to this clone: Its matching antigen is unknown.

This TCR came from a woman aged 50 to 60 in good health and CMV-seronegative. The sample taken for sequencing was PBMCs.

CDR3 coding DNA: TGTGCCAGCAGCCCACCCGGTAGGTCGGGCAATGAGCAGTTCTTC. Amino acids: CASSPPGRSGNEQFF. The chain couples TRBV7-2 to TRBJ2-1; no clear D. V was shortened by 5 bases and J by 6 bases, with 17 bases between the two germline ends. This CDR3 region has 15 residues. The germline gives CDR1 SGHTA, CDR2 FQGNSA.